This entry is about one TCR beta chain. Its antigen remains unidentified. This entry belongs to a study of shared clonotypes between healthy human individuals. For the study at large: Per donor, three plates held CD4 naive cells, three held CD4 memory, two held CD8 naive and one held CD8 memory.

Study-wide results and caveats: Donors were few, which limited the genetic and exposure-history diversity represented. In four donors, 4.5% to 5.5% of naive CD4 clonotypes appeared in common.

The naive CD8 fraction comprised CD45RO-negative cells positively selected for CCR7 and excluded terminally differentiated effector memory CD45RA+ cells. Trimming took 0 bases from V and 3 from J, leaving 8 bases between them. The CDR3 consists of 15 residues. Germline values: CDR1 MGHRA, CDR2 YSYEKL. Clones were sequenced by immunoSEQ multiplex PCR, and TCRdb holds only the in-frame ones, with some missing. The sample yields around 610,000 clones, roughly 96% seen once. The chain links TRBV4-1 to TRBJ2-2; tentative D call: TRBD1 (5 bases). The sample consisted of naive CD8+ T cells sorted from blood. This TCR was sampled from a woman aged 30 to 39 in good health. In DNA, the CDR3 is TGCGCCAGCAGCCAAGATCGCAGGGACACCGGGGAGCTGTTTTTT. Its translation is CASSQDRRDTGELFF.